One sample yielded the 22 T cell receptor beta chains listed below, sequenced in a study of blood T cell repertoires in COVID-19. Assay used: immunoSEQ multiplex PCR; TCRdb lists only in-frame clones, some missing. The data contain approximately 210,000 clones, approximately 87% of them singletons. Material for sequencing was peripheral blood. The receptors were sampled from a woman aged 70-85 years with acute or convalescent COVID-19.

The genes are TRBV6-5 and TRBJ1-6; 9 nucleotides align to TRBD1. V gave up 6 bases and J gave up 8 bases; unmatched junction bases: 5. CDR3 length equals 14 residues. The V gene's germline CDR1 is MNHEY and CDR2 SVGAGI. CDR3 DNA sequence: TGTGCCAGCAGAGCCGGGACAGGGTATTCACCCCTCCACTTT. This sequence encodes CASRAGTGYSPLHF.

The table lists this clone with a count of one. In DNA, the CDR3 is TGTGCCAGCAGTACCACGGGGGGCCATCAGCCCCAGCATTTT. Its translation is CASSTTGGHQPQHF. The V gene is TRBV27, the J gene TRBJ1-5; a possible D gene is TRBD1 (6 bases). Per germline, CDR1 MNHEY and CDR2 SMNVEV (reference sequence). The CDR3 has 14 amino acids. V lost 5 bases, J lost 5 bases, and 13 bases lay in between.

The sample holds one count of this clone. This sequence joins TRBV7-3 and TRBJ1-6; possibly TRBD1 for D (5 bases). Germline loops: CDR1 SGHTA, CDR2 FQGTGA. Trimming shortened V by 1 base and J by 10 bases, and 29 bases separated the two germline ends. The CDR3 has 20 residues. The CDR3 spells CASSLRTDGGRKRPGSPLHF. The CDR3 region has the DNA TGTGCCAGCAGCTTAAGGACTGACGGGGGACGGAAAAGGCCAGGATCACCCCTCCACTTT.

The rearrangement joins TRBV2 to TRBJ1-1; D uncertain. V dropped 7 bases and J dropped 6 bases, with 15 bases sitting between them. From germline, CDR1 is SNHLY and CDR2 FYNNEI. This CDR3 is built from 13 residues. The CDR3 DNA reads TGTGCCAGCAATCAGGAAACGGTCGCTGAAGCTTTCTTT. This gives the protein CASNQETVAEAFF.

Turning to this clone: The same CDR3 arises from other DNA sequences in this sample as well. This sequence joins TRBV24-1 and TRBJ2-3; no clear D. CDR1 and CDR2 (germline): KGHDR, SFDVKD. The V and J ends lost 3 bases and 3 bases respectively, with 6 bases between them. The CDR3 spans 13 residues. CDR3 in DNA: TGTGCCACCAGTGATCCAGGAACAGATACGCAGTATTTT. It yields the protein CATSDPGTDTQYF.

The chain joins TRBV2 to TRBJ1-1, with TRBD1 matching over 7 bases. The length of the CDR3 is 15 residues. Looked up from germline, CDR1 is SNHLY and CDR2 is FYNNEI. V lost 7 bases, J lost 2 bases, and 10 bases stayed unmatched. The CDR3 nucleotides are TGTGCCAGCACCCAGACGACAGGGAGCAACACTGAAGCTTTCTTT. This encodes CASTQTTGSNTEAFF.

The chain combines TRBV6-5 with TRBJ1-6, with D hard to call. Germline CDR1 and CDR2: MNHEY and SVGAGI. The CDR3 runs 13 residues. Deletions cut 5 bases from V and 5 bases from J, with 7 bases between. The CDR3, as DNA: TGTGCCAGCAGTCAGAGGGATAATTCACCCCTCCACTTT. Encoded protein: CASSQRDNSPLHF.

The chain employs TRBV12-3 or TRBV12-4 and TRBJ2-7; D not resolved. This CDR3 contains 13 residues. Trimming pared 1 base from V and 7 bases from J, leaving 11 bases between. CDR3 residues: CASSLVFSSEQYF. Written as DNA, the CDR3 is TGTGCCAGCAGTTTAGTCTTTTCCTCGGAGCAGTACTTC.

The chain is built from TRBV5-4 and TRBJ2-7; no reliable D call. Germline CDR1 is SGHNT and CDR2 is YYREEE (reference sequence). CDR3 size: 14 residues. With 1 base removed from V and 0 bases from J, the gap between germline ends came to 8 bases. The CDR3 here is CASSLSQDSYEQYF. As DNA, the CDR3 is TGTGCCAGCAGCTTGAGCCAGGACTCCTACGAGCAGTACTTC.

This chain links TRBV7-9 with TRBJ2-1, with TRBD2 as a possible D gene (5 bases). This CDR3 is built from 12 residues. Trimming shortened V by 5 bases and J by 12 bases, and 14 bases separated the two germline ends. Germline V gene sequence: CDR1 SEHNR, CDR2 FQNEAQ (reference sequence). The CDR3 sequence: CASSDSDDRQFF. In DNA form, the CDR3 reads TGTGCCAGCAGCGATAGCGATGATCGGCAGTTCTTC.

This chain uses TRBV9 with TRBJ1-1; the D is unclear. The V end was cut by 4 bases, the J end by 0 bases, with 13 bases between. The CDR3 consists of 15 residues. Germline lookup yields CDR1 SGDLS and CDR2 YYNGEE. CDR3 region: CASSPRERLNTEAFF. CDR3 in DNA: TGTGCCAGCAGCCCCCGGGAACGTCTGAACACTGAAGCTTTCTTT.

CDR3 sequence reads: CASSEPDRPNEKLFF. CDR3 DNA: TGTGCCAGCAGTGAACCGGACAGACCTAATGAAAAACTGTTTTTT. The chain carries TRBV25-1 and TRBJ1-4; possible D gene TRBD1, 6 bases. The CDR3 loop spans 15 amino acids. Germline assignment: CDR1 MGHDK and CDR2 SYGVNS. V dropped 2 bases and J dropped 3 bases, with 10 bases sitting between them.

This chain connects TRBV6-5 to TRBJ2-7, with 7 positions matching TRBD1. The CDR3 is made up of 14 amino acids. Germline V lookup: CDR1 MNHEY, CDR2 SVGAGI. Germline trimming cut 6 bases from V and 2 bases from J; bases unmatched to any gene: 7. For the CDR3, the DNA is TGTGCCAGCAGCCCGGGGACAGTTCCCTACGAGCAGTACTTC. It translates to CASSPGTVPYEQYF.

The J gene is TRBJ2-5, the V gene TRBV6-5; 7 positions agree with TRBD2. V lost 6 bases to trimming and J lost 5 bases; unmatched junction nucleotides: 9. The CDR3 spans 14 residues. The germline gives CDR1 MNHEY, CDR2 SVGAGI. The CDR3, as DNA: TGTGCCAGCAGGGCTAGCGGCTTATGGGAGACCCAGTACTTC. Amino acid sequence: CASRASGLWETQYF.

In this sample, this clone turned up a few times. This chain links TRBV5-4 with TRBJ2-5; 7 bases map to TRBD2. J gave up 3 bases and V 5 bases, and 7 bases lay outside the gene matches. The V gene's germline CDR1 is SGHNT and CDR2 YYREEE (reference sequence). The CDR3 covers 14 residues. The CDR3 region is CASSSGTKEETQYF. CDR3 DNA sequence: TGTGCCAGCAGTTCCGGGACTAAGGAAGAGACCCAGTACTTC. The full variable domain, its missing parts supplied by reference TRBV5-4 and TRBJ2-5, is ETGVTQSPTHLIKTRGQQVTLRCSSQSGHNTVSWYQQALGQGPQFIFQYYREEENGRGNFPPRFSGLQFPNYSSELNVNALELDDSALYLCASSSGTKEETQYFGPGTRLLVL.

The CDR3 region is CASMVVRGASGYTF. The DNA for the CDR3 is TGTGCCAGCATGGTCGTCAGGGGCGCATCCGGCTACACCTTC. This chain joins TRBV28 and TRBJ1-2, with TRBD1 as a possible D gene (6 bases). With 7 bases removed from V and 8 bases from J, the gap between germline ends came to 20 bases. This CDR3 comprises 14 residues. Germline values: CDR1 MDHEN, CDR2 SYDVKM.

The V call is TRBV6-2 or TRBV6-3, the J call TRBJ1-5; TRBD1 aligns across 9 bases. Germline trimming cut 2 bases from V and 3 bases from J; bases unmatched to any gene: 5. The germline gives CDR1 MNHEY, CDR2 SVGEGT. The CDR3 has 16 amino acids. The DNA of the CDR3 is TGTGCCAGCAGTTACCAGGGACAGGGTATCAATCAGCCCCAGCATTTT. This encodes CASSYQGQGINQPQHF.

The chain uses TRBV10-1 and TRBJ2-5; the match to TRBD2 covers 14 bases. The CDR3 runs 18 residues. Germline V gives CDR1 WNHNN, CDR2 SYGVQD (reference sequence). J lost 5 bases, V lost 9 bases, and 17 bases had no gene match. CDR3 in amino acids: CARPGLAGGEGPGETQYF. DNA of the CDR3: TGCGCCAGGCCCGGACTAGCGGGAGGAGAGGGGCCAGGGGAGACCCAGTACTTC.

The rearrangement joins TRBV20-1 to TRBJ2-3; no definite D call. The CDR3 has 11 amino acids. Looked up from germline, CDR1 is DFQATT and CDR2 is SNEGSKA (reference sequence). The CDR3 spells CRLQSTDTQYF. The CDR3, as DNA: TGCAGGCTACAGAGCACAGATACGCAGTATTTT.

The V call is TRBV5-1, the J call TRBJ2-7; D not resolved. Trimming removed 0 bases from V and 5 bases from J, with 6 bases in between. This CDR3 region has 12 residues. Germline loops: CDR1 SGHRS, CDR2 YFSETQ. This CDR3 is CASSLGPDEQYF. The CDR3 coding sequence is TGCGCCAGCAGCTTGGGGCCTGACGAGCAGTACTTC.

The chain couples TRBV19 to TRBJ2-5, with a tentative D call TRBD2 (5 bases). This CDR3 has 13 residues. Germline CDR1 is LNHDA and CDR2 is SQIVND (reference sequence). Trimming cost V 5 bases and J 7 bases, with 14 bases left between them. CDR3 sequence reads: CASSPSSWGTQYF. DNA for the CDR3: TGTGCCAGTAGTCCTAGCAGCTGGGGGACCCAGTACTTC.

The V call is TRBV11-3, the J call TRBJ2-3; TRBD2 aligns across 8 bases. The V segment lost 3 bases and the J segment 1 base; nucleotides outside the gene matches: 0. CDR1 and CDR2 from the germline V gene are SGHNT and YENEEA. The CDR3 covers 14 residues. CDR3 loop: CASSFSGGTDTQYF. In DNA form, the CDR3 reads TGTGCCAGCAGCTTTAGCGGGGGCACAGATACGCAGTATTTT.